These 27 T cell receptor beta chains were all obtained from the same sample, sequenced in a study of human T cells and chemical hapten exposure. TCRdb reprocessed the RACE reads with MiXCR, giving one entry per CDR3 protein. The table includes 150,000 to 200,000 distinct CDR3 sequences, 25% to 35% detected once. Time point reported: pre-sensitization, week 0. Regarding treatment: therapeutic diphenylcyclopropenone sensitization with weekly scalp DPC. The source was whole blood, collected in connection with sensitization to the hapten diphenylcyclopropenone (DPC). All receptors come from a woman younger than 45 with alopecia areata. Some clones in this sample may be carry-over from other donors' samples.

The V call is TRBV4-2, the J call TRBJ2-2; D possibly corresponds to TRBD1 (6 bases). Trimming stripped 1 base from V and 1 base from J, with 16 bases between. The length of the CDR3 is 18 residues. Per the germline V gene, CDR1 is LGHNA and CDR2 is YNFKEQ. DNA of the CDR3: TGTGCCAGCAGCCAAGGCCGGACAGCATTAAGGAACACCGGGGAGCTGTTTTTT. It specifies CASSQGRTALRNTGELFF.

The chain employs TRBV20-1 and TRBJ1-1; D unclear. V was pared by 5 bases and J by 0 bases, with 13 bases between. CDR1 is DFQATT, CDR2 SNEGSKA, per germline (reference sequence). There are 14 residues in the CDR3. CDR3 residues: CSAPPGQLNTEAFF. In DNA form, the CDR3 reads TGCAGTGCTCCCCCCGGGCAGCTGAACACTGAAGCTTTCTTT.

This clonotype came up many times. The chain couples TRBV29-1 to TRBJ1-1, with 8 bases that match TRBD1. The CDR3 runs 12 residues. V gave up 6 bases and J gave up 2 bases; unmatched junction bases: 2. From germline, CDR1 is SQVTM and CDR2 ANQGSEA. DNA of the CDR3: TGCAGCGTCGGGACAGGCAACACTGAAGCTTTCTTT. Its translation: CSVGTGNTEAFF.

This clonotype has more than one count but fewer than ten. The chain uses TRBV28 and TRBJ2-1; tentative D call: TRBD1 (5 bases). Trimming took 3 bases from V and 7 from J, leaving 13 bases between them. The CDR3 consists of 14 residues. CDR1 and CDR2 (germline): MDHEN, SYDVKM. CDR3 coding DNA: TGTGCCAGCAGTTTTGGTCAGGGTAGGAATGAGCAGTTCTTC. Translated: CASSFGQGRNEQFF.

The genes are TRBV29-1 and TRBJ2-3; D is unclear. Germline loops: CDR1 SQVTM, CDR2 ANQGSEA. This CDR3 has 12 residues. The V and J ends lost 7 bases and 3 bases respectively, with 11 bases between them. CDR3 nucleotides: TGCAGCGCAGGCCGTCGTACAGATACGCAGTATTTT. Protein sequence: CSAGRRTDTQYF.

This clonotype turned up a few times. V usage is TRBV10-3 and J usage is TRBJ1-3; D not resolved. This CDR3 is 13 amino acids long. Germline V gene lookup returns CDR1 ENHRY and CDR2 SYGVKD. V was shortened by 4 bases and J by 4 bases, with 8 bases between the two germline ends. Here the CDR3 reads CAISGVTGNTIYF. The CDR3 bases are TGTGCCATCAGTGGAGTGACCGGAAACACCATATATTTT.

The chain couples TRBV29-1 to TRBJ1-1, with a tentative D call TRBD1 (5 bases). Germline V gene sequence: CDR1 SQVTM, CDR2 ANQGSEA. This CDR3 region has 14 residues. The ends were cut back, 8 bases at V and 6 bases at J, with 22 bases in the middle. CDR3: CSLSFGAGIAEAFF. CDR3 sequence (DNA): TGCAGCCTCTCCTTTGGCGCAGGGATTGCTGAAGCTTTCTTT.

This clonotype occurred a few times. This chain uses TRBV12-3 or TRBV12-4 with TRBJ1-1; D is undetermined. Trimming removed 2 bases at V and 7 bases at J, with 14 bases between. The CDR3 sequence is 14 residues long. CDR3 sequence reads: CASSLWTPSLEAFF. CDR3 DNA: TGTGCCAGCAGTTTATGGACTCCAAGCCTTGAAGCTTTCTTT.

The chain links TRBV2 to TRBJ1-5; the D is unclear. Trimming stripped 7 bases from V and 3 bases from J, with 10 bases between. The germline CDR1 and CDR2 sequences are SNHLY and FYNNEI. The CDR3 is 13 amino acids. The chain's CDR3 is CASTADFNQPQHF. The CDR3, as DNA: TGTGCCAGCACGGCGGATTTCAATCAGCCCCAGCATTTT.

This clonotype was found a few times. This CDR3 is CSAWLREHTQYF. CDR3 DNA: TGCAGCGCGTGGCTTAGAGAACATACGCAGTATTTT. The rearrangement links TRBV29-1 to TRBJ2-3; no definite D call. CDR1 is SQVTM and CDR2 is ANQGSEA in the germline V gene. V was clipped by 7 bases and J by 7 bases, with 15 bases between them. The CDR3 is 12 amino acids.

This clonotype appeared many times. The genes are TRBV7-2 and TRBJ2-7, with 9 positions matching TRBD2. Trimming took 1 base from V and 5 from J; bases not matched to a gene: 6. This CDR3 has 15 residues. The germline gives CDR1 SGHTA, CDR2 FQGNSA. As DNA, the CDR3 is TGTGCCAGCAGCTTAGGCCCTAGCGGGGCCCACGAGCAGTACTTC. Amino acid sequence: CASSLGPSGAHEQYF.

V and J are TRBV10-2 and TRBJ1-1; no reliable D call. This CDR3 contains 14 residues. Germline V gene sequence: CDR1 WSHSY, CDR2 SAAADI. V was shortened by 0 bases and J by 3 bases, with 8 bases between the two germline ends. The CDR3 protein is CASSESTGDTEAFF. DNA for the CDR3: TGCGCCAGCAGTGAGTCGACCGGAGACACTGAAGCTTTCTTT.

V is TRBV29-1 and J is TRBJ1-5; unclear D gene. Trimming shortened V by 6 bases and J by 5 bases, and 14 bases separated the two germline ends. This CDR3 contains 13 residues. Germline-derived CDR1 and CDR2 are SQVTM and ANQGSEA. The CDR3: CSVRQKWDQPQHF. As DNA, the CDR3 is TGCAGCGTCCGACAAAAGTGGGATCAGCCCCAGCATTTT.

In its sample, this clonotype was seen a few times. This chain uses TRBV20-1 with TRBJ2-3; 8 nucleotides match TRBD1. This CDR3 comprises 15 residues. The junction had 14 bases not matched to a gene; V was cut back by 6 bases and J by 6 bases. Germline assignment: CDR1 DFQATT and CDR2 SNEGSKA (reference sequence). Written as DNA, the CDR3 is TGCAGTGCCGCTAGGACAGGGATTTATATGGATACGCAGTATTTT. Its translation is CSAARTGIYMDTQYF.

This clonotype turned up a few times. CDR3 in amino acids: CASSPGTDPTGELFF. CDR3 nucleotides: TGTGCCAGCAGCCCCGGGACGGACCCAACCGGGGAGCTGTTTTTT. V usage is TRBV7-9 and J usage is TRBJ2-2; D could derive from TRBD1 or TRBD2 (5 bases each). Germline CDR1 and CDR2: SEHNR and FQNEAQ (reference sequence). The length of the CDR3 is 15 residues. Trimming removed 5 bases at V and 5 bases at J, with 15 bases between.

The chain carries TRBV20-1 and TRBJ2-1; no clear D gene. Between the trimmed V and J ends, which lost 0 bases and 6 bases, there was a span of 15 bases. Germline V gene sequence: CDR1 DFQATT, CDR2 SNEGSKA (reference sequence). The CDR3 runs to 15 residues. This chain's CDR3 is CSARDPKRAANEQFF. CDR3 DNA: TGCAGTGCTAGAGATCCCAAACGGGCCGCCAATGAGCAGTTCTTC.

The chain carries TRBV4-3 and TRBJ1-2; 10 nucleotides align to TRBD1. The V segment lost 0 bases and the J segment 5 bases; nucleotides outside the gene matches: 6. The CDR3 runs 16 residues. In germline, CDR1 is LGHNA, CDR2 YSLEER. Written as DNA, the CDR3 is TGCGCCAGCAGCCAAGACGCGGGACAGGGGAAATATGGCTACACCTTC. This encodes CASSQDAGQGKYGYTF.

This clonotype has more than one count but fewer than ten. The CDR3 DNA sequence: TGTGCCACCAGCAGAGGGGTGACCGAGCAGTACTTC. Protein: CATSRGVTEQYF. This sequence joins TRBV15 and TRBJ2-7; D is ambiguous. CDR3 length equals 12 residues. The V end lost 1 base, the J end lost 6 bases, and 7 bases lay between the germline ends. The germline V gene encodes CDR1 LNHNV and CDR2 YYDKDF (reference sequence).

The V gene is TRBV10-1, the J gene TRBJ1-2, with D maybe TRBD1 (5 bases). The ends were cut back, 6 bases at V and 8 bases at J, with 16 bases in the middle. The CDR3 runs to 13 residues. Germline V lookup: CDR1 WNHNN, CDR2 SYGVQD (reference sequence). The chain's CDR3 is CASSPDIQRGYTF. The CDR3 DNA reads TGCGCCAGCAGCCCGGACATACAACGAGGCTACACCTTC.

The chain uses TRBV5-1 and TRBJ2-7; 7 bases align to TRBD1. Germline trimming cut 4 bases from V and 0 bases from J; bases unmatched to any gene: 7. Germline V gene data show CDR1 as SGHRS and CDR2 as YFSETQ. CDR3 length: 15 residues. CDR3 DNA: TGCGCCAGCAGCCCGGTGGCAGGGGGCTCCTACGAGCAGTACTTC. Translation gives CASSPVAGGSYEQYF.

The rearrangement links TRBV20-1 to TRBJ1-6; 11 positions agree with TRBD1. The trim removed 6 bases at V and 5 bases at J, leaving 3 bases unmatched. Germline V CDR1 and CDR2: DFQATT, SNEGSKA (reference sequence). The CDR3 contains 14 residues. The DNA for the CDR3 is TGCAGTGCCACGGGACAGGGGGATAATTCACCCCTCCACTTT. This translates into CSATGQGDNSPLHF.

The chain joins TRBV6-5 to TRBJ2-3; the D is unclear. Germline V lookup: CDR1 MNHEY, CDR2 SVGAGI. The CDR3 has 13 residues. V lost 2 bases, J lost 4 bases, and 7 bases lay in between. CDR3 in DNA: TGTGCCAGCAGTTACGGCCTAGCAGATACGCAGTATTTT. Protein sequence: CASSYGLADTQYF.

The rearrangement uses TRBV18 and TRBJ1-2; perhaps TRBD1 as D (5 bases). Germline assignment: CDR1 KGHSH and CDR2 LQKENI. The CDR3 covers 16 residues. Trimming took off 4 bases at V and 1 base at J, with 16 bases between the two ends. Written as DNA, the CDR3 is TGTGCCAGCTCACGGAATGGTTTAGGGGATAACTATGGCTACACCTTC. The encoded protein is CASSRNGLGDNYGYTF.

This clonotype was detected a few times. CDR3 DNA: TGTGCCAGCAGCGAAATGGCAGGGCAAGCTAACTATGGCTACACCTTC. Translated, it gives CASSEMAGQANYGYTF. This sequence joins TRBV6-5 and TRBJ1-2; D perhaps matches TRBD1 (5 bases). The CDR3 is 16 amino acids. The ends were cut back, 6 bases at V and 0 bases at J, with 17 bases in the middle. The V gene's germline CDR1 is MNHEY and CDR2 SVGAGI.

This clonotype came up a few times. J is TRBJ2-3 and V is TRBV29-1; D is perhaps TRBD2 (6 bases). The CDR3 totals 14 residues. Deletions cut 4 bases from V and 2 bases from J, with 13 bases between. Germline values: CDR1 SQVTM, CDR2 ANQGSEA. CDR3 bases: TGCAGCGTTGCAGAGGGAGGCTCCACAGATACGCAGTATTTT. It codes for CSVAEGGSTDTQYF.

In this sample, this clonotype turned up a few times. The rearrangement joins TRBV3-1 to TRBJ2-3; 10 bases map to TRBD2. J lost 3 bases, V lost 4 bases, and 4 bases had no gene match. In germline, CDR1 is LGHDT, CDR2 YNNKEL (reference sequence). CDR3 length equals 15 residues. The CDR3 here is CASSPPSGGTDTQYF. CDR3 DNA sequence: TGTGCCAGCAGCCCCCCTAGCGGGGGAACAGATACGCAGTATTTT.

The V and J genes are TRBV7-2 and TRBJ2-7, with D tentatively TRBD2 (5 bases). CDR3 size: 13 residues. CDR1 SGHTA and CDR2 FQGNSA come from the germline V gene. Trimming pared 10 bases from V and 2 bases from J, leaving 15 bases between. The CDR3 loop is CATGRRATYEQYF. The CDR3 DNA follows: TGTGCCACTGGGCGGCGGGCGACCTACGAGCAGTACTTC.